The clone carrying this TCR beta chain is a singleton in its sample. Its matching antigen is unknown. This record comes from a study of cytomegalovirus exposure and HLA in healthy donors. In the study overall: When 300 to 500 donors were genotyped, 80% to 90% of them were found to fall in the Caucasian-associated ancestry cluster.

A multiplex PCR was run with 60 Vbeta primers and 13 Jbeta primers. Libraries were prepared by immunoSEQ multiplex PCR; TCRdb keeps only in-frame clonotypes and omits some of them. In the table there are about 130,000 clones, around 85% of which are singletons. Germline loops: CDR1 SGHNT, CDR2 YYREEE (reference sequence). Trimming stripped 4 bases from V and 1 base from J, with 11 bases between. CDR3 length: 14 amino acids. Study conclusions and caveats: It was shown in a later analysis that HLA-associated TCR beta chains were more clonally expanded than other, equally common chains. Cytomegalovirus-associated TCR beta chains were listed, numbering approximately 150.

This TCR was recovered from a boy between 10 and 17 years old in good health and CMV-seronegative. The chain carries TRBV5-4 and TRBJ2-5, with D possibly TRBD1 on 5 matching bases. What was sequenced was PBMCs. Here the CDR3 DNA reads TGTGCCAGCAGCCCGACAGCTTTCCAAGAGACCCAGTACTTC. It yields the protein CASSPTAFQETQYF.